These 16 T cell receptor beta chains originate from one sample sequenced in a study of blood T cell repertoires in COVID-19 (dated by TCRdb to about 2020). The library was generated by the immunoSEQ multiplex PCR assay. This immuneACCESS table, as held by TCRdb, lists in-frame sequences with V and J called but not all clones. Of the missing ones, under half trace to an unresolved V gene in checked studies; the others have no known cause. Counted in this sample were some 160,000 clones; approximately 79% of them appeared once. The top ten clones comprise around 20% of the sample. The sample consisted of PBMCs or T cells enriched from blood (not recorded which). The receptors stem from a woman between 65 and 79 years old in a cohort exposed to, infected with or recovered from COVID-19 (not recorded which).

The rearrangement links TRBV10-3 to TRBJ2-1; D uncertain. Per the germline V gene, CDR1 is ENHRY and CDR2 is SYGVKD. Trimming removed 3 bases at V and 3 bases at J, with 15 bases between. CDR3 length: 16 amino acids. CDR3 in amino acids: CAISEGGRTYYNEQFF. In DNA form, the CDR3 reads TGTGCCATCAGTGAAGGCGGTAGAACATACTACAATGAGCAGTTCTTC.

V and J are TRBV10-2 and TRBJ2-1; a possible D gene is TRBD1 (6 bases). V shed 7 bases and J shed 2 bases, with 12 bases lying between them. Germline CDR1 is WSHSY and CDR2 is SAAADI. The CDR3 runs to 14 residues. CDR3 DNA sequence: TGCGCCAGCACCCCCGGGACAACCTACAATGAGCAGTTCTTC. This translates into CASTPGTTYNEQFF.

This clone was seen at least ten times. The chain recombines TRBV5-1 with TRBJ2-1; 11 positions match TRBD2. The ends lost 2 bases at V and 8 bases at J; junction bases unmatched: 6. The germline CDR1 and CDR2 sequences are SGHRS and YFSETQ. The CDR3 has 15 residues. In DNA form, the CDR3 reads TGCGCCAGCAGCTTCTTAGCGGGAGGGCCCCATGAGCAGTTCTTC. It encodes CASSFLAGGPHEQFF.

The chain links TRBV3-1 (or the pseudogene TRBV3-2) to TRBJ1-2, with D perhaps matching TRBD1 (6 bases). V lost 1 base to trimming and J lost 3 bases, with 12 bases between them. The CDR3 runs 15 residues. Germline V gene data show CDR1 as LGHDT and CDR2 as YNNKEL (reference sequence). CDR3 sequence (DNA): TGTGCCAGCAGCCAAGGAAGGGGGGGAGACTATGGCTACACCTTC. Its translation is CASSQGRGGDYGYTF.

The V gene is TRBV13, the J gene TRBJ2-7; 7 positions match TRBD1. Germline V gene data show CDR1 as PRHDT and CDR2 as FYEKMQ (reference sequence). This CDR3 has 12 amino acids. With 5 bases clipped from V and 9 bases from J, the junction kept 7 bases outside the gene matches. The CDR3 DNA reads TGTGCCAGCAGCACGCGACAGGGTTGGCAGTACTTC. Its protein product is CASSTRQGWQYF.

This chain joins TRBV7-3 and TRBJ2-5, with D maybe TRBD1 (5 bases). The CDR3 is made up of 12 amino acids. Trimming removed 3 bases from V and 4 bases from J, with 6 bases in between. CDR1 is SGHTA, CDR2 FQGTGA, per germline. Written as DNA, the CDR3 is TGTGCCAGCAGCTTCCAGGGAGAGACCCAGTACTTC. It yields the protein CASSFQGETQYF.

The CDR3 loop is CASSYATGGAYEQYF. The CDR3 nucleotides read TGTGCCAGCAGTTACGCGACAGGGGGGGCCTACGAGCAGTACTTC. This sequence joins TRBV6-5 and TRBJ2-7; 9 nucleotides align to TRBD1. Germline CDR1 is MNHEY and CDR2 is SVGAGI. The CDR3 is 15 residues long. Trimming removed 2 bases from V and 2 bases from J; junction bases left unmatched: 4.

V usage is TRBV10-2 and J usage is TRBJ1-6; possibly TRBD1 for D (6 bases). The CDR3 loop spans 16 amino acids. Germline CDR1 reads WSHSY; CDR2 reads SAAADI. The V and J ends lost 4 bases and 8 bases respectively, with 18 bases between them. CDR3 loop: CASSGTWGGRDSPLHF. The CDR3 DNA follows: TGCGCCAGCAGTGGGACCTGGGGGGGGCGCGATTCACCCCTCCACTTT.

This clone turned up a few times. The chain's CDR3 is CASSPGGLMNTEAFF. The CDR3, as DNA: TGTGCCAGCAGCCCAGGGGGACTCATGAACACTGAAGCTTTCTTT. This chain connects TRBV3-1 (or the pseudogene TRBV3-2) to TRBJ1-1, with 7 bases lining up with TRBD1. The CDR3 runs to 15 residues. Germline CDR1 and CDR2: LGHDT and YNNKEL (reference sequence). Germline trimming cut 4 bases from V and 0 bases from J; bases unmatched to any gene: 5.

The chain recombines TRBV4-3 with TRBJ2-7; D is possibly TRBD1 (5 bases). The length of the CDR3 is 19 residues. Between the trimmed V and J ends, which lost 0 bases and 12 bases, there was a span of 33 bases. Looked up from germline, CDR1 is LGHNA and CDR2 is YSLEER. The CDR3 loop reads CASSQDYSPTGAIIRVRYF. The CDR3 nucleotides read TGCGCCAGCAGCCAAGATTATAGTCCCACAGGAGCTATCATTCGGGTTCGGTACTTC.

The chain combines TRBV6-2 or TRBV6-3 with TRBJ2-3; 10 bases are a match to TRBD2. V shed 5 bases, J shed 3 bases, and the junction held 5 bases outside the gene matches. Germline-derived CDR1 and CDR2 are MNHEY and SVGEGT. The length of the CDR3 is 15 residues. The CDR3 nucleotides are TGTGCCAGCAGTCGCCCACTAGCGGGAACAGATACGCAGTATTTT. It is translated as CASSRPLAGTDTQYF.

The V gene is TRBV7-2, the J gene TRBJ2-1; 8 bases fit TRBD2. V was clipped by 4 bases and J by 10 bases; unmatched bases: 0. This CDR3 spans 11 amino acids. Germline V gives CDR1 SGHTA, CDR2 FQGNSA. The CDR3 DNA sequence: TGTGCCAGCAGCTCGGGGGGGGAGCAGTTCTTC. Translation gives CASSSGGEQFF.

This sequence joins TRBV7-9 and TRBJ2-2; the match to TRBD1 covers 7 bases. V shed 5 bases, J shed 0 bases, and the junction held 3 bases outside the gene matches. The CDR3 runs 15 residues. Germline V gene data show CDR1 as SEHNR and CDR2 as FQNEAQ (reference sequence). Here the CDR3 DNA reads TGTGCCAGCAGCCCGACAGGGACGAACACCGGGGAGCTGTTTTTT. Protein product: CASSPTGTNTGELFF. The full variable domain, completed using reference TRBV7-9 and TRBJ2-2, is DTGVSQNPRHKITKRGQNVTFRCDPISEHNRLYWYRQTLGQGPEFLTYFQNEAQLEKSRLLSDRFSAERPKGSFSTLEIQRTEQGDSAMYLCASSPTGTNTGELFFGEGSRLTVL.

The chain combines TRBV18 with TRBJ2-7; D is ambiguous. Germline V lookup: CDR1 KGHSH, CDR2 LQKENI. V gave up 3 bases and J gave up 3 bases, with 6 bases separating them. The CDR3 extends over 12 amino acids. CDR3 amino acids: CASSPALYEQYF. The CDR3 nucleotides are TGTGCCAGCTCACCGGCTCTCTACGAGCAGTACTTC.

CDR3 residues: CSFITGTDTQYF. The CDR3 DNA sequence: TGCAGCTTTATCACGGGCACAGATACGCAGTATTTT. The J gene is TRBJ2-3, the V gene TRBV29-1; no clear D gene. The CDR3 has 12 residues. Germline V CDR1 and CDR2: SQVTM, ANQGSEA. V was clipped by 8 bases and J by 1 base, with 10 bases between them.

In nucleotides, the CDR3 is TGTGCCAGCAGCTCCAGGGGGAGCTCCTACGAGCAGTACTTC. Its translation is CASSSRGSSYEQYF. This sequence joins TRBV6-2 or TRBV6-3 and TRBJ2-7, with 7 bases that match TRBD1. Unmatched junction bases numbered 5, after V lost 6 bases and J lost 0 bases. Germline CDR1 MNHEY, CDR2 SVGEGT. The CDR3 contains 14 residues.